This T cell receptor beta chain was captured by sequencing in a study of T cells in Graves' hyperthyroidism and ophthalmopathy. Study overall: Initial diagnosis, before any treatment, was when peripheral blood was collected.

Diagnoses were made from clinical symptoms, serum measures (thyroxine and TRAb), thyroid ultrasound and orbital computed tomography. PBMCs were collected from a roughly 9.7 ml volume of fresh peripheral blood. The CDR3 consists of 16 residues. CDR1 is SGHTA, CDR2 FQGNSA, per germline. The V end lost 1 base, the J end lost 8 bases, and 20 bases lay between the germline ends. Amplified TCR beta CDR3 regions came from RNA transcripts. In the first-round RT-PCR of the TCR CDR3, the HTBI primer set was used. TCRdb re-derived calls from the multiplex PCR reads in MiXCR, one entry per CDR3 protein. The table records 500,000 to 600,000 distinct CDR3 sequences, 16% of them present only once.

The sequence derives from a young woman with Graves' hyperthyroidism. This sequence joins TRBV7-2 and TRBJ1-2; weak D call: TRBD1 (6 bases). The specimen was blood. DNA for the CDR3: TGTGCCAGCAGCTTAGTAGGGGCGCAGGGGTCGGGAGGCTACACCTTC. As protein: CASSLVGAQGSGGYTF.